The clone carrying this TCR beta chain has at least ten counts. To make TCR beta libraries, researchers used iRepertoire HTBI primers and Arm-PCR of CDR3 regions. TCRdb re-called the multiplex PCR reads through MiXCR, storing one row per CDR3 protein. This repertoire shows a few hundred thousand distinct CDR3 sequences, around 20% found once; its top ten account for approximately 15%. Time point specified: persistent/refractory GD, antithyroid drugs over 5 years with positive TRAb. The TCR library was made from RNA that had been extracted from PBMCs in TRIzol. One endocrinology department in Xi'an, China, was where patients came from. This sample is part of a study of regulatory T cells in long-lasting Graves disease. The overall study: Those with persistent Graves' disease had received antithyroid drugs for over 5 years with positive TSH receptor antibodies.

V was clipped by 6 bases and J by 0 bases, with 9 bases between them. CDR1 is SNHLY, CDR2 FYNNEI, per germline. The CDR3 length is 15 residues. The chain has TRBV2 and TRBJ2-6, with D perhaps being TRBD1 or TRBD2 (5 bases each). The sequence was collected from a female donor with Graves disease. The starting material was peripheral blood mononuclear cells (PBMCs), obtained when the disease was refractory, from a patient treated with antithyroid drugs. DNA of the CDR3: TGTGCCAGCAGCGGGACCCTCTCTGGGGCCAACGTCCTGACTTTC. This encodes CASSGTLSGANVLTF. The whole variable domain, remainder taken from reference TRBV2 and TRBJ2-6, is EPEVTQTPSHQVTQMGQEVILRCVPISNHLYFYWYRQILGQKVEFLVSFYNNEISEKSEIFDDQFSVERPDGSNFTLKIRSTKLEDSAMYFCASSGTLSGANVLTFGAGSRLTVL.